This TCR beta chain emerged from a study of OX40 agonist ivuxolimab in advanced cancers. This table comes from immunoSEQ multiplex PCR, and its TCRdb copy is limited to in-frame clones, with some not included. The sample contains under 40,000 clones, about 90% of which appear only once. Germline CDR1 is MGHRA and CDR2 is YSYEKL. This CDR3 has 15 amino acids. Trimming took off 0 bases at V and 6 bases at J, with 11 bases between the two ends. The V call is TRBV4-1, the J call TRBJ2-2; maybe TRBD2 (6 bases). This TCR was recovered from an adult with an advanced solid tumor such as melanoma, head and neck, liver or kidney cancer. Sequenced here: CD4+ or CD8+ T cells sorted from blood, sampled in a trial of the OX40 agonist ivuxolimab. The CDR3 DNA sequence: TGCGCCAGCAGCCAAGATTCGGGGGTCCCCGGGGAGCTGTTTTTT. Its translation is CASSQDSGVPGELFF.